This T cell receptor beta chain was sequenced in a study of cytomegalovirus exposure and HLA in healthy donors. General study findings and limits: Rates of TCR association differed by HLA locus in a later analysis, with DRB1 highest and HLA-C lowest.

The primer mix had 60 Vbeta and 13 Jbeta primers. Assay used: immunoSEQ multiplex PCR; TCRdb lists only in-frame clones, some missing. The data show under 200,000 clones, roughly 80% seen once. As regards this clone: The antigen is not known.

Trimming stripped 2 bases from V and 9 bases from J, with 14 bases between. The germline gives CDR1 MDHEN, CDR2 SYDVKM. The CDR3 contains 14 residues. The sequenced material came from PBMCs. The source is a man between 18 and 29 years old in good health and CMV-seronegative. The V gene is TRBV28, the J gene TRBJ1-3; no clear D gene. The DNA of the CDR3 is TGTGCCAGCAGTTTAGAGCTCCCCTTCGGCACCATATATTTT. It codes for CASSLELPFGTIYF.